What follows describes a single T cell receptor beta chain. Its antigen is still unknown. The junction had 6 bases not matched to a gene; V was cut back by 4 bases and J by 7 bases. CDR3 size: 14 residues. Germline V gives CDR1 SNHLY, CDR2 FYNNEI. The library was made from cDNA and included unique molecular identifiers. TCRdb re-called the PCR reads with MiXCR, one entry per CDR3 protein. Altogether about 760,000 distinct CDR3 sequences are present, approximately 30% being singletons, with the ten largest covering 0.55% to 0.65%. This entry is derived from a study of post-analysis software for immune sequencing data. General study results and limits: Patients carried a few TRBV segments more frequently than controls did, and TRBV5-6, TRBV5-1 and TRBV20-1 were among them. Diversity measured as normalized Chao1 was significantly lower in multiple sclerosis patients than in controls.

This receptor was taken from a girl aged 10 to 17 with multiple sclerosis. The V and J genes are TRBV2 and TRBJ2-1; 8 bases are a match to TRBD2. Sequences were obtained from blood. The CDR3 here is CASSAGGVMNEQFF. The DNA for the CDR3 is TGTGCCAGCAGTGCGGGGGGGGTAATGAATGAGCAGTTCTTC.